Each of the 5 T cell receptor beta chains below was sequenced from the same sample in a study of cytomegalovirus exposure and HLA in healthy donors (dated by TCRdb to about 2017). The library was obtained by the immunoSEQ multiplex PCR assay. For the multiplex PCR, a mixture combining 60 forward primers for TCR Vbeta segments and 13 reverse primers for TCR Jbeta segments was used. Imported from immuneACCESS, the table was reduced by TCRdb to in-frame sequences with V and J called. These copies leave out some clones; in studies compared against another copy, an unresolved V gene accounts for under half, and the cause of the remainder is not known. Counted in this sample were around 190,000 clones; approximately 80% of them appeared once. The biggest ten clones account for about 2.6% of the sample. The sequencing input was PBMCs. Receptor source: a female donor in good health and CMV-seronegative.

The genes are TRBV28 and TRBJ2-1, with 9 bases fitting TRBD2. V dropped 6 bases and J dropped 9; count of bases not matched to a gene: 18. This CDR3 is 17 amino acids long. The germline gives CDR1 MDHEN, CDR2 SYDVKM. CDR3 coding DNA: TGTGCCAGCAGCTCTCCCGGGGCGGGAGGGTCGCTCGGTGAGCAGTTCTTC. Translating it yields CASSSPGAGGSLGEQFF.

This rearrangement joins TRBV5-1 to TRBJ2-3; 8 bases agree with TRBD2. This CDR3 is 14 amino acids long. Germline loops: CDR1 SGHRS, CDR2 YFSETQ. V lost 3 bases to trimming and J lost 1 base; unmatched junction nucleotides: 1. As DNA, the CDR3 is TGCGCCAGCAGCTCGACTAGCGGCACAGATACGCAGTATTTT. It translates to CASSSTSGTDTQYF.

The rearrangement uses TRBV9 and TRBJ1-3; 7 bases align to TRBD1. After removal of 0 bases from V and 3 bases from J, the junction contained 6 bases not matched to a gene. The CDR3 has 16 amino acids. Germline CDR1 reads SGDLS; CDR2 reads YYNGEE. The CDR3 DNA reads TGTGCCAGCAGCGTAGGAACGACAGGGTTTGGAAACACCATATATTTT. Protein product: CASSVGTTGFGNTIYF.

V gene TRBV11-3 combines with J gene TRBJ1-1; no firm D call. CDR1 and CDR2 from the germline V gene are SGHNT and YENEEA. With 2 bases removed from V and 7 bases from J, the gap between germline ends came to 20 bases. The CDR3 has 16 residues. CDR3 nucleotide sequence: TGTGCCAGCAGCTTACGCGTTTCGGCGGACTCTCGTGAAGCTTTCTTT. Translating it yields CASSLRVSADSREAFF.

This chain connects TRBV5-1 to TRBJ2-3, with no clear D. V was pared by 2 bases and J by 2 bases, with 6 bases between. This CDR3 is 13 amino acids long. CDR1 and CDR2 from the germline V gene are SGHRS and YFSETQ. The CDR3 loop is CASSLSDTDTQYF. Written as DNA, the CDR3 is TGCGCCAGCAGCTTAAGCGACACAGATACGCAGTATTTT.